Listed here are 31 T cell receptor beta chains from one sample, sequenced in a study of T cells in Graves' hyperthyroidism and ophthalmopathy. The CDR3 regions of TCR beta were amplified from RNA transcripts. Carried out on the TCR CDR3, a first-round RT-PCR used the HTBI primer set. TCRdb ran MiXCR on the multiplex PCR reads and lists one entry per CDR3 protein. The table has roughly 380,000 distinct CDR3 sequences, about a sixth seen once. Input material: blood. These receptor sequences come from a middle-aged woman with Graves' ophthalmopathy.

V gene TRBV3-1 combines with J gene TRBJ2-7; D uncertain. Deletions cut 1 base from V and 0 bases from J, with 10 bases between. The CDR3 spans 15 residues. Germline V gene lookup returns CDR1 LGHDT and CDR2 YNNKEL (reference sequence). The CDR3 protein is CASSQGPASSYEQYF. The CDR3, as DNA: TGTGCCAGCAGCCAAGGCCCCGCTAGCTCCTACGAGCAGTACTTC.

CDR3 in amino acids: CASSLQGDSDTGELFF. The CDR3 nucleotides read TGCGCCAGCAGCCTTCAGGGGGATTCGGACACCGGGGAGCTGTTTTTT. The chain links TRBV4-1 to TRBJ2-2; 7 positions agree with TRBD1. The CDR3 consists of 16 residues. V trimming: 4 bases; J trimming: 3 bases; junction bases outside the gene matches: 8. Looked up from germline, CDR1 is MGHRA and CDR2 is YSYEKL.

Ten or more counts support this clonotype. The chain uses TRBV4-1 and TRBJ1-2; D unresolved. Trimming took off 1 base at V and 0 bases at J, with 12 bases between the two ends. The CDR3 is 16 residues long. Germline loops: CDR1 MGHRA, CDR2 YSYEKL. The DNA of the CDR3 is TGCGCCAGCAGCCAAGTAGGCTCAGGATCTAACTATGGCTACACCTTC. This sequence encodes CASSQVGSGSNYGYTF.

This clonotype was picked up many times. CDR3 loop: CASSLAGTSNEQYF. CDR3 sequence (DNA): TGCGCCAGCAGCCTAGCCGGGACATCGAACGAGCAGTACTTC. V is TRBV5-1 and J is TRBJ2-7; D may be TRBD1 (6 bases). Germline lookup yields CDR1 SGHRS and CDR2 YFSETQ. The ends were cut back, 4 bases at V and 5 bases at J, with 16 bases in the middle. CDR3 length equals 14 residues.

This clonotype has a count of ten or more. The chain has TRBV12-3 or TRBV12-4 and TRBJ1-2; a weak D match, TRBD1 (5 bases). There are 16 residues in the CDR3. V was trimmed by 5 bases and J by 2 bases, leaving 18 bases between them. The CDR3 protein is CASSIVVGVENYGYTF. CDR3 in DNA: TGTGCCAGCAGTATCGTCGTAGGGGTGGAGAACTATGGCTACACCTTC.

The CDR3, as DNA: TGTGCCAGCAGTCTCATGGACAGGGGTGGAGGAAATCAGCCCCAGCATTTT. Translated, it gives CASSLMDRGGGNQPQHF. The chain employs TRBV6-2 or TRBV6-3 and TRBJ1-5; 9 nucleotides match TRBD1. The CDR3 is 17 residues long. Germline CDR1 and CDR2: MNHEY and SVGEGT. Germline trimming cut 5 bases from V and 4 bases from J; bases unmatched to any gene: 12.

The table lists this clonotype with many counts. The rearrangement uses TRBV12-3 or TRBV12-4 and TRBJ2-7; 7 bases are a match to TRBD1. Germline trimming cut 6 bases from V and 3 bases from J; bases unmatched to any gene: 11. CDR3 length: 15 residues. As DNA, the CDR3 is TGTGCCAGCAGGCCCCGACAGGGTAGCGACTACGAGCAGTACTTC. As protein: CASRPRQGSDYEQYF.

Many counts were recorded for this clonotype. In DNA, the CDR3 is TGTGCCAGCAGACATGGACAGAATAATTCACCCCTCCACTTT. Protein: CASRHGQNNSPLHF. This chain connects TRBV12-3 or TRBV12-4 to TRBJ1-6, with D perhaps TRBD1 (6 bases). The CDR3 is made up of 14 amino acids. The germline V and J ends were trimmed by 6 bases and 5 bases, with 11 bases remaining between them.

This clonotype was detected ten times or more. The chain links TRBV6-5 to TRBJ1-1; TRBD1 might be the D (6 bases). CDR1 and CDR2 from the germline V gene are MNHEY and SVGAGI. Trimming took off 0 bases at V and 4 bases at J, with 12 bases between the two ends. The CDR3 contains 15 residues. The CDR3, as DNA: TGTGCCAGCAGTTACTCGGCAGGGGAAGGCACTGAAGCTTTCTTT. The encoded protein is CASSYSAGEGTEAFF.

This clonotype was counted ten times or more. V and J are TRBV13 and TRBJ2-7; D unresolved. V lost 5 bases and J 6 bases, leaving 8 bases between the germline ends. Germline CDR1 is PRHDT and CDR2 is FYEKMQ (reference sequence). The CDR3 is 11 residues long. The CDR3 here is CASSTSTEQYF. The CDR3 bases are TGTGCCAGCAGCACCTCGACCGAGCAGTACTTC.

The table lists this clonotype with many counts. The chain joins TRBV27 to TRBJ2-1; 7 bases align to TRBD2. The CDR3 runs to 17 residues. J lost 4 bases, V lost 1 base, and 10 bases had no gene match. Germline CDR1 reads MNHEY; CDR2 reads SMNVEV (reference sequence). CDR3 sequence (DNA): TGTGCCAGCAGTTTATTACCAAGCGGGACGAAATACAATGAGCAGTTCTTC. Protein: CASSLLPSGTKYNEQFF.

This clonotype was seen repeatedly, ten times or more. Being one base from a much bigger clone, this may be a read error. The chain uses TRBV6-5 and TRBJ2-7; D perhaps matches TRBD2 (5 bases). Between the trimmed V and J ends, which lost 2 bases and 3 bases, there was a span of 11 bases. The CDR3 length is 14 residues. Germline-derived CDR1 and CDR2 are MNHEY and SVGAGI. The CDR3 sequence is CASSYAGQIYEQYF. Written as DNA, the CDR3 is TGTGCCAGCAGTTACGCGGGTCAGATCTACGAGCAGTACTTC.

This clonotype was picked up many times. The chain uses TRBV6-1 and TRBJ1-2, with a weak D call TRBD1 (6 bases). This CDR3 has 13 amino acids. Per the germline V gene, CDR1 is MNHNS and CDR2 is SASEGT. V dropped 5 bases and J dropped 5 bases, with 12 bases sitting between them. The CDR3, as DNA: TGTGCCAGCAGTAAAGGGGGAGGGTATGGCTACACCTTC. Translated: CASSKGGGYGYTF.

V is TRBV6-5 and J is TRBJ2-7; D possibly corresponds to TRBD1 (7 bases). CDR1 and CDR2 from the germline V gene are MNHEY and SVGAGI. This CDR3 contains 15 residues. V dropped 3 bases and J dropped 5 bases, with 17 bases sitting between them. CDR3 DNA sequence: TGTGCCAGCAGTTATACAGGCAGGGGGGACGACGAGCAGTACTTC. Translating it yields CASSYTGRGDDEQYF.

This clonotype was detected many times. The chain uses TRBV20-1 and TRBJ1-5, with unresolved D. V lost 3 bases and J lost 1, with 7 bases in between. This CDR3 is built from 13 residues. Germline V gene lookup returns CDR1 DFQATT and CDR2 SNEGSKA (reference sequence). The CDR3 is CSASELSNQPQHF. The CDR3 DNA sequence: TGCAGTGCTAGTGAGTTGAGCAATCAGCCCCAGCATTTT.

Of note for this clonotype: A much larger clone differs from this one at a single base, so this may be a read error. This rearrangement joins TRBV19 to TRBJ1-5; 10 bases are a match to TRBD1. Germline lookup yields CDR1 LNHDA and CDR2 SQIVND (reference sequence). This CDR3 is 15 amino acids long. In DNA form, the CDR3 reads TGTGCCAGTAGATGGGACAGGGGACGCAATCAGCCCAAGCATTTT. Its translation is CASRWDRGRNQPKHF.

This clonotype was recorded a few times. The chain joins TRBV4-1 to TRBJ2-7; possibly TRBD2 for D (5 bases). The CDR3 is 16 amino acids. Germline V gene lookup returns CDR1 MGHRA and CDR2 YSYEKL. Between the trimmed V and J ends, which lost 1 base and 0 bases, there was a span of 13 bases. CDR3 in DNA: TGCGCCAGCAGCCAAGTACAACCCGGACTCTCCTACGAGCAGTACTTC. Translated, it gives CASSQVQPGLSYEQYF.

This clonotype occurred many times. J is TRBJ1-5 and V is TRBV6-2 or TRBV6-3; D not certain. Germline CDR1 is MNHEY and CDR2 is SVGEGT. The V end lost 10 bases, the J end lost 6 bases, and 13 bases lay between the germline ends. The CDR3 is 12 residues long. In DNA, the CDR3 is TGTGCCACTTCCTGGGGTTTTCAGCCCCAGCATTTT. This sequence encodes CATSWGFQPQHF.

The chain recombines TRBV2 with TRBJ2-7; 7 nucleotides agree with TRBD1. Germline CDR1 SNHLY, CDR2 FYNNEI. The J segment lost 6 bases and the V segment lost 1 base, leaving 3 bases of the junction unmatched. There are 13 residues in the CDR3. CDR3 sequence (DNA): TGTGCCAGCAGTGAAGAGACAGGGACCGAGCAGTACTTC. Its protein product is CASSEETGTEQYF.

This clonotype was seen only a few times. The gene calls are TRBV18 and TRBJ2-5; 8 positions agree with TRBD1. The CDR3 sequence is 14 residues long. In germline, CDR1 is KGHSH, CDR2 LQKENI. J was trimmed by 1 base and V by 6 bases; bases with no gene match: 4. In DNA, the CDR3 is TGTGCCAGCTCCCACAGGGGGAGCCAAGAGACCCAGTACTTC. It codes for CASSHRGSQETQYF.

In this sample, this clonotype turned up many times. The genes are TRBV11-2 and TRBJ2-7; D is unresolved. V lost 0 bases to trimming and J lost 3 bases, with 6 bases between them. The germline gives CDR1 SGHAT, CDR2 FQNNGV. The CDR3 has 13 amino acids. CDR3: CASSLDSYYEQYF. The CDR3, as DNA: TGTGCCAGCAGCTTAGACTCTTACTACGAGCAGTACTTC.

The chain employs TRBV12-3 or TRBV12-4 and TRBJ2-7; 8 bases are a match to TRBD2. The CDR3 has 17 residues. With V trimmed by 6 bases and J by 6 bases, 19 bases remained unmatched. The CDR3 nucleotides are TGTGCCAGCAGCCTACAAACCGGGACTAGACGGCCCGGCGAGCAGTACTTC. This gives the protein CASSLQTGTRRPGEQYF.

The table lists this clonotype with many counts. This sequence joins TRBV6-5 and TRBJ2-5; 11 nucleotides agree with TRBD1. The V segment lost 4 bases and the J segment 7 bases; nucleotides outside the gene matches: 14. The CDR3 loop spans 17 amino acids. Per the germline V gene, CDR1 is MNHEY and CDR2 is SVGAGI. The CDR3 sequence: CASSFPARTGGAMTQYF. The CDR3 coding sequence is TGTGCCAGCAGTTTCCCAGCAAGGACAGGGGGCGCGATGACCCAGTACTTC.

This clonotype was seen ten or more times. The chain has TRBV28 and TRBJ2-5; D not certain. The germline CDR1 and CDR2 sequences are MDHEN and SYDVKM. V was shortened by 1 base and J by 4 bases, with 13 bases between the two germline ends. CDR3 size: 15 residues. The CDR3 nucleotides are TGTGCCAGCAGTTTATCCCCTTGGGTAGGAGAGACCCAGTACTTC. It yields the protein CASSLSPWVGETQYF.

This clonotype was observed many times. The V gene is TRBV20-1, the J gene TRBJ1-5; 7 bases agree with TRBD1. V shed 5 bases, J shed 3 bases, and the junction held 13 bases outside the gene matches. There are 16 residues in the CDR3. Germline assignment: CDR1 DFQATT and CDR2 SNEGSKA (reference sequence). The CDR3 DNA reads TGCAGTGCTGTACTGACAGGGAGAGGGGCCAATCAGCCCCAGCATTTT. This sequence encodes CSAVLTGRGANQPQHF.

CDR3 sequence: CASSPTDSNTEAFF. In DNA, the CDR3 is TGTGCCAGCAGCCCCACGGACAGCAACACTGAAGCTTTCTTT. V and J are TRBV3-1 and TRBJ1-1, with D perhaps matching TRBD1 (6 bases). CDR3 length equals 14 residues. The V gene's germline CDR1 is LGHDT and CDR2 YNNKEL (reference sequence). Trimming left V 4 bases short and J 2 bases short, with 11 bases between.

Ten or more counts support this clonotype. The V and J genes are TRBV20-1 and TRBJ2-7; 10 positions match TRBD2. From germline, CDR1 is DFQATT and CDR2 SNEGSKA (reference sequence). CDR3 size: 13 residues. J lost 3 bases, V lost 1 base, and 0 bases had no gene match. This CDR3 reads CSARGLAGYEQYF. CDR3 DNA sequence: TGCAGTGCTAGAGGACTAGCGGGCTACGAGCAGTACTTC.

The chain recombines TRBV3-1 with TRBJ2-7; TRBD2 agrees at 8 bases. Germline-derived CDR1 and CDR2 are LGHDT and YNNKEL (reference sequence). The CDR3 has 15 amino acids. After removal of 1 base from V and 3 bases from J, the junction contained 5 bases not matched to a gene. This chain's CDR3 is CASSQVPSGLYEQYF. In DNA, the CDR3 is TGTGCCAGCAGCCAAGTTCCTAGCGGGCTCTACGAGCAGTACTTC.

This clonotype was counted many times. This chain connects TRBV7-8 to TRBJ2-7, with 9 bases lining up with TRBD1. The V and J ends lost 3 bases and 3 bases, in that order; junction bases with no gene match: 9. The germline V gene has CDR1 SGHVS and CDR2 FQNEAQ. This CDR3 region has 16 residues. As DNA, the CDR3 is TGTGCCAGCAGCTTGGGTATAAGGACAGGGGACTACGAGCAGTACTTC. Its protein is CASSLGIRTGDYEQYF. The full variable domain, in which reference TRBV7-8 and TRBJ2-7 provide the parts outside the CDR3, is GAGVSQSPRYKVAKRGQDVALRCDPISGHVSLFWYQQALGQGPEFLTYFQNEAQLDKSGLPSDRFFAERPEGSVSTLKIQRTQQEDSAVYLCASSLGIRTGDYEQYFGPGTRLTVT.

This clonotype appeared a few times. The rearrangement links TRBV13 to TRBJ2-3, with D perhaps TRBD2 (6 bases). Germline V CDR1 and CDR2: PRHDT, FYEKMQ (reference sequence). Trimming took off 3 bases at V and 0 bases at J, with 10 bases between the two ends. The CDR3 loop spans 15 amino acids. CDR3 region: CASSLSGPSTDTQYF. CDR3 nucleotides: TGTGCCAGCAGCTTGAGCGGGCCTAGCACAGATACGCAGTATTTT.

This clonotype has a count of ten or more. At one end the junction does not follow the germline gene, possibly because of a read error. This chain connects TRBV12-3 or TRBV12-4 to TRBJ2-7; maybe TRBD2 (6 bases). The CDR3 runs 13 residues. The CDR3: CASSIADNYEQYF. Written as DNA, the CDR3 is TGTGCCAGCAGTATAGCGGACAACTACGAGCAGTACTTC.